This TCR beta chain was retrieved from a study of shared clonotypes between healthy human individuals. General study findings and limits: Although depth was large, rarefaction showed that sequencing of the sorted subsets was incomplete.

Profiling relied on immunoSEQ multiplex PCR, and the TCRdb table lists in-frame clones only, not all of them. The table shows about 1.5 million clones, with approximately 98% occurring only once. The sample holds one count of this clone. As yet, its antigen is unknown. The receptor was isolated from a man aged 25 to 40 in good health. The sequenced sample was naive CD4+ T cells sorted from blood. Subset noted: CD45RA+ positively selected.

CDR3 nucleotide sequence: TGTGCCAGCAGACCCGGATTCGCAGAAAAACTGTTTTTT. It codes for CASRPGFAEKLFF. The chain joins TRBV6-5 to TRBJ1-4; D remains unclear. This CDR3 spans 13 amino acids. V was cut by 6 bases and J by 8 bases, with 13 bases left in between. CDR1 and CDR2 (germline): MNHEY, SVGAGI.